These 29 T cell receptor beta chains came from one sample sequenced in a study of T cell responses to AZD1222 COVID-19 vaccine. TCRdb's copy holds only in-frame clones and misses some; the assay was immunoSEQ multiplex PCR. Among more than 150,000 clones listed, over 90% were seen once. This sample comprised peripheral blood, obtained 28 days after the second AZD1222 dose. These TCRs come from an adult who received the AZD1222 COVID-19 vaccine.

The gene calls are TRBV9 and TRBJ1-2, with 8 bases that match TRBD1. Germline trimming cut 5 bases from V and 7 bases from J; bases unmatched to any gene: 7. The CDR3 is 13 amino acids. CDR1 and CDR2 (germline): SGDLS, YYNGEE. This CDR3 reads CASREQGVGGYTF. The CDR3 region has the DNA TGTGCCAGCAGAGAACAGGGGGTAGGTGGCTACACCTTC.

V is TRBV5-1 and J is TRBJ1-5, with D hard to call. CDR1 is SGHRS and CDR2 is YFSETQ in the germline V gene. Trimming stripped 5 bases from V and 5 bases from J, with 5 bases between. There are 11 residues in the CDR3. The CDR3, as DNA: TGCGCCAGCAGGGGAGATCAGCCCCAGCATTTT. Encoded protein: CASRGDQPQHF.

This clone was observed a handful of times. The chain combines TRBV4-1 with TRBJ2-3; 7 nucleotides line up with TRBD2. The CDR3 extends over 22 amino acids. V shed 2 bases and J 0 bases; nucleotides not matched to a gene: 23. Germline V CDR1 and CDR2: MGHRA, YSYEKL. CDR3 DNA sequence: TGCGCCAGCAGCCAACCCGGCCTAGCGGCTGCCAACGACCGCCGTAGCACAGATACGCAGTATTTT. Its translation: CASSQPGLAAANDRRSTDTQYF.

The chain links TRBV19 to TRBJ2-7; D could derive from TRBD1 or TRBD2 (5 bases each). This CDR3 contains 13 residues. Trimming left V 6 bases short and J 2 bases short, with 11 bases between. Per germline, CDR1 LNHDA and CDR2 SQIVND (reference sequence). CDR3 nucleotides: TGTGCCAGTAGACGGGGCCAAACCTACGAGCAGTACTTC. Translating gives CASRRGQTYEQYF.

The chain has TRBV6-4 and TRBJ1-2, with 9 bases lining up with TRBD1. The CDR3 is 14 amino acids. The ends lost 7 bases at V and 6 bases at J; junction bases unmatched: 9. From germline, CDR1 is MRHNA and CDR2 SNTAGT. DNA for the CDR3: TGTGCCAGCAACAATCCGGGACAGGGAAATGGCTACACCTTC. It codes for CASNNPGQGNGYTF.

The V gene is TRBV29-1, the J gene TRBJ2-7, with TRBD2 matching over 11 bases. Germline CDR1 reads SQVTM; CDR2 reads ANQGSEA. Trimming cost V 5 bases and J 4 bases; bases outside gene matches: 4. This CDR3 comprises 13 residues. CDR3 region: CSVIAGGFYEQYF. The CDR3 DNA follows: TGCAGCGTTATAGCGGGAGGGTTTTACGAGCAGTACTTC.

The J gene is TRBJ1-2, the V gene TRBV6-5; no clear D. The ends were cut back, 6 bases at V and 4 bases at J, with 15 bases in the middle. This CDR3 contains 14 residues. Germline CDR1 is MNHEY and CDR2 is SVGAGI. The CDR3 loop is CASRRGPNIYGYTF. CDR3 DNA: TGTGCCAGCAGGCGCGGACCGAATATCTATGGCTACACCTTC.

This chain connects TRBV3-1 (or the pseudogene TRBV3-2) to TRBJ2-2, with D uncertain. Germline CDR1 reads LGHDT; CDR2 reads YNNKEL (reference sequence). The CDR3 has 15 amino acids. V was shortened by 4 bases and J by 7 bases, with 16 bases between the two germline ends. CDR3 sequence reads: CASSLRLGASGELFF. The CDR3 DNA follows: TGTGCCAGCAGCCTACGACTTGGTGCAAGCGGGGAGCTGTTTTTT.

This chain links TRBV19 with TRBJ1-2, with unresolved D. V lost 5 bases and J lost 1, with 8 bases in between. The germline gives CDR1 LNHDA, CDR2 SQIVND (reference sequence). The CDR3 contains 13 residues. CDR3 in DNA: TGTGCCAGTAGTGTAGGGATTAACTATGGCTACACCTTC. It yields the protein CASSVGINYGYTF.

The chain couples TRBV3-1 (or the pseudogene TRBV3-2) to TRBJ1-6; no reliable D call. CDR3 length: 12 amino acids. V gave up 1 base and J gave up 10 bases, with 5 bases separating them. From germline, CDR1 is LGHDT and CDR2 YNNKEL (reference sequence). The DNA of the CDR3 is TGTGCCAGCAGCCAAGCGACATCACCCCTCCACTTT. As protein: CASSQATSPLHF.

The V gene is TRBV5-1, the J gene TRBJ1-3, with a possible D match to TRBD1 (5 bases). Germline V CDR1 and CDR2: SGHRS, YFSETQ. V shed 0 bases and J shed 0 bases, with 10 bases lying between them. This CDR3 is built from 16 residues. CDR3 amino acids: CASSLGDRISGNTIYF. For the CDR3, the DNA is TGCGCCAGCAGCTTGGGGGACCGCATCTCTGGAAACACCATATATTTT.

The rearrangement uses TRBV5-1 and TRBJ2-7, with D possibly being TRBD1 (7 bases). CDR3 length: 15 residues. Germline V gene data show CDR1 as SGHRS and CDR2 as YFSETQ. The V and J ends lost 1 base and 2 bases respectively, with 13 bases between them. The CDR3, as DNA: TGCGCCAGCAGCTTGAGGCCAGGGGGGCCCTACGAGCAGTACTTC. Translated, it gives CASSLRPGGPYEQYF.

The rearrangement joins TRBV5-1 to TRBJ1-5; D may be TRBD1 (5 bases). The germline gives CDR1 SGHRS, CDR2 YFSETQ. Trimming cost V 4 bases and J 6 bases, with 11 bases left between them. The CDR3 totals 13 residues. The CDR3 coding sequence is TGCGCCAGCAGCACAGCAGGGCCTCAGCCCCAGCATTTT. Its protein is CASSTAGPQPQHF.

The chain combines TRBV2 with TRBJ1-4, with TRBD1 as a possible D gene (5 bases). There are 14 residues in the CDR3. The germline V and J ends were trimmed by 6 bases and 7 bases, with 15 bases remaining between them. The germline gives CDR1 SNHLY, CDR2 FYNNEI. CDR3 DNA: TGTGCCAGCAGGGGGAGGGGCCTGGGTGAAAAACTGTTTTTT. Translated: CASRGRGLGEKLFF.

This sequence joins TRBV7-9 and TRBJ1-2; possibly TRBD1 for D (6 bases). CDR3 length: 14 amino acids. Germline CDR1 is SEHNR and CDR2 is FQNEAQ (reference sequence). Between the trimmed V and J ends, which lost 5 bases and 3 bases, there was a span of 13 bases. In nucleotides, the CDR3 is TGTGCCAGCAGCATCAGGGGTCTAGACTATGGCTACACCTTC. Its translation is CASSIRGLDYGYTF.

This chain uses TRBV24-1 with TRBJ2-3; D possibly uses TRBD1 or TRBD2 (5 bases each). The V end lost 10 bases, the J end lost 4 bases, and 20 bases lay between the germline ends. The CDR3 runs 15 residues. Germline V lookup: CDR1 KGHDR, CDR2 SFDVKD. In DNA, the CDR3 is TGTGCCACGAGCGACCCGAGGGGAATGGCAGATACGCAGTATTTT. This sequence encodes CATSDPRGMADTQYF.

This clone was seen a single time. This sequence joins TRBV2 and TRBJ1-1; TRBD1 is a possible D gene (6 bases). V lost 3 bases and J 8 bases, leaving 13 bases between the germline ends. Germline-derived CDR1 and CDR2 are SNHLY and FYNNEI. The CDR3 runs 13 residues. The CDR3 reads CASSEEQGWEAFF. The DNA of the CDR3 is TGTGCCAGCAGTGAGGAACAGGGTTGGGAAGCTTTCTTT.

The V gene is TRBV7-2, the J gene TRBJ1-2; possible D gene TRBD1, 6 bases. The CDR3 runs 14 residues. Germline CDR1 is SGHTA and CDR2 is FQGNSA. Trimming stripped 5 bases from V and 8 bases from J, with 18 bases between. The CDR3 spells CASSARQASRGYTF. The CDR3, as DNA: TGTGCCAGCAGCGCCCGACAGGCGAGTCGGGGCTACACCTTC.

This clone was counted a single time. The chain uses TRBV28 and TRBJ2-4; the D call may be TRBD1 or TRBD2 (5 bases each). This CDR3 contains 15 residues. The germline CDR1 and CDR2 sequences are MDHEN and SYDVKM. V lost 5 bases to trimming and J lost 6 bases, with 17 bases between them. In DNA form, the CDR3 reads TGTGCCAGCAGTACCCGAGGTGGGGGTACAAACATTCAGTACTTC. It encodes CASSTRGGGTNIQYF.

The gene calls are TRBV18 and TRBJ1-6; 8 positions match TRBD1. The CDR3 loop spans 14 amino acids. J gave up 13 bases and V 5 bases, and 10 bases lay outside the gene matches. Germline loops: CDR1 KGHSH, CDR2 LQKENI. This CDR3 is CASSADREVTPLHF. In nucleotides, the CDR3 is TGTGCCAGCTCAGCGGACAGGGAGGTGACGCCCCTCCACTTT.

J is TRBJ2-3 and V is TRBV6-5; no clear D. The CDR3 runs to 14 residues. V lost 7 bases and J lost 4, with 15 bases in between. The V gene's germline CDR1 is MNHEY and CDR2 SVGAGI. This CDR3 reads CASTGSFRPDTQYF. In DNA form, the CDR3 reads TGTGCCAGCACAGGATCATTCCGGCCAGATACGCAGTATTTT.

The V and J genes are TRBV7-2 and TRBJ2-3, with 11 bases identical to TRBD2. Germline-derived CDR1 and CDR2 are SGHTA and FQGNSA. The junction had 15 bases not matched to a gene; V was cut back by 4 bases and J by 6 bases. The CDR3 consists of 18 residues. CDR3 sequence (DNA): TGTGCCAGCAGCTACCACGGACTAGCGGGTCCTTTGGCGGATACGCAGTATTTT. This gives the protein CASSYHGLAGPLADTQYF.

The chain carries TRBV3-1 (or the pseudogene TRBV3-2) and TRBJ2-7, with D perhaps given as TRBD1 or TRBD2 (5 bases each). Germline loops: CDR1 LGHDT, CDR2 YNNKEL (reference sequence). The germline V and J ends were trimmed by 4 bases and 5 bases, with 9 bases remaining between them. The CDR3 is made up of 12 amino acids. For the CDR3, the DNA is TGTGCCAGCAGCCGAGGGACCAACGAGCAGTACTTC. It encodes CASSRGTNEQYF.

J is TRBJ2-7 and V is TRBV7-2; TRBD2 matches 9 bases. Germline-derived CDR1 and CDR2 are SGHTA and FQGNSA. The CDR3 has 15 amino acids. Trimming cost V 4 bases and J 3 bases; bases outside gene matches: 7. The CDR3 DNA reads TGTGCCAGCAGCTCTGGCGGGGGGGAAGGCTACGAGCAGTACTTC. The encoded protein is CASSSGGGEGYEQYF.

This clone was counted once. The rearrangement joins TRBV5-4 to TRBJ2-2, with D possibly being TRBD1 (5 bases). The germline V gene encodes CDR1 SGHNT and CDR2 YYREEE (reference sequence). The CDR3 covers 13 residues. Trimming removed 4 bases at V and 8 bases at J, with 12 bases between. The CDR3, as DNA: TGTGCCAGCAGCACAGGACGGGTAGGGGAGCTGTTTTTT. It translates to CASSTGRVGELFF.

V usage is TRBV28 and J usage is TRBJ1-2; D gene unclear. The V gene's germline CDR1 is MDHEN and CDR2 SYDVKM. This CDR3 comprises 15 residues. Trimming took 2 bases from V and 8 from J, leaving 18 bases between them. The CDR3 is CASSLMSTAVKGYTF. CDR3 DNA sequence: TGTGCCAGCAGTTTAATGAGCACGGCAGTGAAGGGCTACACCTTC.

This clone was observed a single time. The V call is TRBV30, the J call TRBJ1-6; D is possibly TRBD1 (6 bases). This CDR3 is 12 amino acids long. Trimming removed 1 base from V and 13 bases from J, with 11 bases in between. The V gene's germline CDR1 is GTSNPN and CDR2 SVGIG (reference sequence). The CDR3 here is CAWSDEGGPLHF. The CDR3 nucleotides read TGTGCCTGGAGTGACGAGGGGGGGCCCCTCCACTTT. The full variable domain, in which reference TRBV30 and TRBJ1-6 provide the parts outside the CDR3, is SQTIHQWPATLVQPVGSPLSLECTVEGTSNPNLYWYRQAAGRGLQLLFYSVGIGQISSEVPQNLSASRPQDRQFILSSKKLLLSDSGFYLCAWSDEGGPLHFGNGTRLTVT.

This chain links TRBV19 with TRBJ1-2, with a weak D call TRBD1 (6 bases). The CDR3 extends over 17 amino acids. Germline lookup yields CDR1 LNHDA and CDR2 SQIVND (reference sequence). Trimming took 3 bases from V and 5 from J, leaving 22 bases between them. The CDR3 reads CASSIRTELMGVYGYTF. In DNA, the CDR3 is TGTGCCAGTAGTATCCGGACAGAATTGATGGGTGTATATGGCTACACCTTC. Full variable domain (rest looked up from reference TRBV19 and TRBJ1-2): DGGITQSPKYLFRKEGQNVTLSCEQNLNHDAMYWYRQDPGQGLRLIYYSQIVNDFQKGDIAEGYSVSREKKESFPLTVTSAQKNPTAFYLCASSIRTELMGVYGYTFGSGTRLTVV.

J is TRBJ2-2 and V is TRBV2, with 7 bases that match TRBD1. The length of the CDR3 is 15 residues. Germline loops: CDR1 SNHLY, CDR2 FYNNEI. Unmatched junction bases numbered 5, after V lost 3 bases and J lost 4 bases. This CDR3 is CASSEGNRGTGELFF. The CDR3, as DNA: TGTGCCAGCAGTGAGGGAAACAGGGGCACCGGGGAGCTGTTTTTT.